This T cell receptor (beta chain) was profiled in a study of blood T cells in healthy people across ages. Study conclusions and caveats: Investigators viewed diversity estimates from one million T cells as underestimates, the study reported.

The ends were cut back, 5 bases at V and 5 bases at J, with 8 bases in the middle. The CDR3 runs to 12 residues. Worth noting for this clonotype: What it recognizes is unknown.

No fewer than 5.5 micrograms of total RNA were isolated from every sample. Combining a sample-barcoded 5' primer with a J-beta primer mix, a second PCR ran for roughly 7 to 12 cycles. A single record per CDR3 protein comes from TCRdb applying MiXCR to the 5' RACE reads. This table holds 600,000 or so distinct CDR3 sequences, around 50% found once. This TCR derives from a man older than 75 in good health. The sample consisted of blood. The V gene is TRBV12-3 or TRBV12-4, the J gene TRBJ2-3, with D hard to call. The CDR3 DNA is TGTGCCAGCAGTCCAACCCGAGATACGCAGTATTTT. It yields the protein CASSPTRDTQYF.